This T cell receptor beta chain was found in a study of blood T cell repertoires in COVID-19. Study overall: The analysed material was cDNA or gDNA that came from T cells, B-cell-depleted T cells, or PBMCs.

Measured with immunoSEQ multiplex PCR; TCRdb has only the in-frame clones, and not every one. The sample has more than 95,000 clones, approximately 83% seen once. Germline assignment: CDR1 MNHEY and CDR2 SVGAGI. The CDR3 has 16 amino acids. With V trimmed by 4 bases and J by 4 bases, 11 bases remained unmatched. This clonotype was sampled from a woman older than 75 with active or convalescent COVID-19. The specimen was peripheral blood. The rearrangement joins TRBV6-5 to TRBJ2-7; 9 bases are a match to TRBD1. CDR3 amino acids: CASSSRYGTGSYEQYF. The CDR3 nucleotides are TGTGCCAGCAGTTCCCGATACGGGACAGGGAGTTACGAGCAGTACTTC.